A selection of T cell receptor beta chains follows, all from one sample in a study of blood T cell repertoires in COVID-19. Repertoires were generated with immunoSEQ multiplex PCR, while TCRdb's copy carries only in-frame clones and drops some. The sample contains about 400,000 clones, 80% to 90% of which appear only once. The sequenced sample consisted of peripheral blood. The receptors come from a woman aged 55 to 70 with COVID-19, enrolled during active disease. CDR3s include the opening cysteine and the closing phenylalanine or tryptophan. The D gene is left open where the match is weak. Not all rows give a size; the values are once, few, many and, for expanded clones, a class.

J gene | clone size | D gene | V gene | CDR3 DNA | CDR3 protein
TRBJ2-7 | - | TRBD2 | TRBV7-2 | TGTGCCAGCAGCTTAGCCGCGGCTAGCGGGGGCGAGCAGTACTTC | CASSLAAASGGEQYF
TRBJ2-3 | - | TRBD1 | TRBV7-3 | TGTGCCAGCAGCTTACCCCCCCAGGGGGAAGTCACAGATACGCAGTATTTT | CASSLPPQGEVTDTQYF
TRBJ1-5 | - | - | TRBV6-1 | TGTGCCAGCAGTGAAGATTCGGGCAGGGTGCATCAGCCCCAGCATTTT | CASSEDSGRVHQPQHF
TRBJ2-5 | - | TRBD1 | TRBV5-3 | TGTGCCAGATCCCTCGTGGGACAGGGGTCCCTGGACCAAGAGACCCAGTACTTC | CARSLVGQGSLDQETQYF
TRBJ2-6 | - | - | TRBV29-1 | TGCAGCGTTGAAACGGCGGGATTCGGGGCCAACGTCCTGACTTTC | CSVETAGFGANVLTF
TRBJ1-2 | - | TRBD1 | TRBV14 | TGTGCCAGCAGCCAAGGGGGACAGGGGGTTGGCTACACCTTC | CASSQGGQGVGYTF
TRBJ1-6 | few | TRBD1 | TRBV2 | TGTGCCAGCAGGCTGACAGGGGACTATAATTCACCCCTCCACTTT | CASRLTGDYNSPLHF
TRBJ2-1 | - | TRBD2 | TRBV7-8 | TGTGCCAGCAGCTTGGGCCGCATGACTAGCGGGGTTAACAATGAGCAGTTCTTC | CASSLGRMTSGVNNEQFF
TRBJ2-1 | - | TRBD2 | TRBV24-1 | TGTGCCACCAGTGACCCTAGCGGGGGGGACAATGAGCAGTTCTTC | CATSDPSGGDNEQFF
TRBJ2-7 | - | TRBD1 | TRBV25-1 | TGTGCCAGCAGTGAACCCGGGACAGGCGGCTACGAGCAGTACTTC | CASSEPGTGGYEQYF
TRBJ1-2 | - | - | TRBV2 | TGTGCCAGCAGTGGGGACACCACCTATGGCTACACCTTC | CASSGDTTYGYTF
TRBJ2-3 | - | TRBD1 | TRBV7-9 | TGTGCCAGCAGCTTGGGACAGGGGGGGGATACGCAGTATTTT | CASSLGQGGDTQYF
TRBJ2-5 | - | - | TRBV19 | TGTGCCGCCTCGGGACTTCCCTCGGAGACCCAGTACTTC | CAASGLPSETQYF
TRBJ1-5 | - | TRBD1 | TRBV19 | TGTGCCAGTAGCAGCGACAGGGCGAGTCAGCCCCAGCATTTT | CASSSDRASQPQHF